This TCR beta chain was found in a study of T-cell reconstitution after alpha-beta-depleted transplantation in children. Trimming pared 4 bases from V and 5 bases from J, leaving 8 bases between. This CDR3 spans 13 amino acids. During its preparation, the TCRbeta library received unique molecular identifiers. TCRdb analysed the PCR reads with MiXCR anew, one entry per CDR3 protein. The sample records about 610,000 distinct CDR3 sequences, 25% to 30% being singletons. Study-level results: Expanded graft clones numbering several hundred reportedly gave rise to alpha-beta T cells about two months after transplant. High day-60 TCRbeta diversity in some patients came from surviving recipient T cells and thymic progenitors.

In the case of this clonotype: Its antigen is undetermined.

Specimen: PBMCs, collected before TCRalphabeta/CD19-depleted stem cell transplant. This clonotype was obtained from a boy in the first two years of life with Wiskott-Aldrich syndrome, due to receive a stem cell transplant. The chain couples TRBV12-3 or TRBV12-4 to TRBJ1-4; unclear D gene. The CDR3 nucleotides read TGTGCCAGCAGTTCCCCGCCCAATGAAAAACTGTTTTTT. Translating it yields CASSSPPNEKLFF.